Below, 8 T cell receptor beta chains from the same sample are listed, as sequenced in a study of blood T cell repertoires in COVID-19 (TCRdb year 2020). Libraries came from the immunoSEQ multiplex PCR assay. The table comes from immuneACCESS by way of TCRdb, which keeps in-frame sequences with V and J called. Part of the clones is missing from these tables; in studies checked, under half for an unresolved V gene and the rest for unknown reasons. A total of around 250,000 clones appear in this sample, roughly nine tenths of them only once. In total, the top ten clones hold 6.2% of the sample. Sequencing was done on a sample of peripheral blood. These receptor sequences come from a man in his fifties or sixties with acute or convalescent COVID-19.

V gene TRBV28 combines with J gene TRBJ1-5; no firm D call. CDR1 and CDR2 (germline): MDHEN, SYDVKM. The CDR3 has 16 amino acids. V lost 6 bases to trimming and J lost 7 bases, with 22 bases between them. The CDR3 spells CASRQDGSRNYQPQHF. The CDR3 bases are TGTGCCAGCAGACAAGACGGGTCGCGGAACTACCAGCCCCAGCATTTT.

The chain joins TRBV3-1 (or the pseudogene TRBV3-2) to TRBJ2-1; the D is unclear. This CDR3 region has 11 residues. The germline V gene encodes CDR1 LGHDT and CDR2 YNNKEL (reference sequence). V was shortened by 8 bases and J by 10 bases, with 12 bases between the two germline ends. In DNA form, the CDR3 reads TGTGCCAGCCGTAGAGAAAAGGAGCAGTTCTTC. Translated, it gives CASRREKEQFF.

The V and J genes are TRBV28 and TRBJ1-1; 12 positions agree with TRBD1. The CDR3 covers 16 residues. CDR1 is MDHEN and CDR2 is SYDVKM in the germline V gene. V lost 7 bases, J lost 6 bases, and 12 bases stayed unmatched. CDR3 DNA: TGTGCCAGCACCCCACCCCCGGGACAGGGGGCGTCTGAAGCTTTCTTT. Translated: CASTPPPGQGASEAFF.

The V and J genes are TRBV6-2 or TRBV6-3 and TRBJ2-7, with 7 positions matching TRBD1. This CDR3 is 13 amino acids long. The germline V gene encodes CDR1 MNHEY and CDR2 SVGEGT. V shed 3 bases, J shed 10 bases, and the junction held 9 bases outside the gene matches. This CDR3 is CASSYTRGQSQYF. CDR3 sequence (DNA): TGTGCCAGCAGTTATACCCGGGGACAGAGCCAGTACTTC.

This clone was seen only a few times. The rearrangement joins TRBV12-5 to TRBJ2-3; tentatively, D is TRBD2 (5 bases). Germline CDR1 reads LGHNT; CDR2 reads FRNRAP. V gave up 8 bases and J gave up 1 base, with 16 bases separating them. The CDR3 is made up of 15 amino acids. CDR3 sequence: CASTAAEERTDTQYF. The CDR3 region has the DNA TGTGCTAGTACGGCGGCGGAGGAACGCACAGATACGCAGTATTTT.

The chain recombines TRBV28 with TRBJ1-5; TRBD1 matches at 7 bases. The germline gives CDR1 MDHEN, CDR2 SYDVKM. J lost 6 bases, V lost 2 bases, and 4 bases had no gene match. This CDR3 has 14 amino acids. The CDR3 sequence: CASSLGGGSQPQHF. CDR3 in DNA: TGTGCCAGCAGTTTAGGAGGGGGCAGTCAGCCCCAGCATTTT.

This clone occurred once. This CDR3 is CAWRQAGGGGNTIYF. Here the CDR3 DNA reads TGTGCCTGGAGGCAGGCAGGGGGCGGTGGAAACACCATATATTTT. This sequence joins TRBV30 and TRBJ1-3, with TRBD1 identical over 8 bases. Germline-derived CDR1 and CDR2 are GTSNPN and SVGIG (reference sequence). The CDR3 totals 15 residues. V lost 3 bases, J lost 3 bases, and 7 bases stayed unmatched.

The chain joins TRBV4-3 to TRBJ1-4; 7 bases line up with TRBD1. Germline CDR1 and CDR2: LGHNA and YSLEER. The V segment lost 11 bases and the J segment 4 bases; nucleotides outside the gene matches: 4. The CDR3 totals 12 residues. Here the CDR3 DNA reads TGCGCCTCCCGGGACAGTAATGAAAAACTGTTTTTT. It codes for CASRDSNEKLFF.